In this sample, the clone carrying this T cell receptor beta chain turned up many times. MiXCR, run by TCRdb on the RT-PCR reads, gives a single entry per CDR3 protein. Of 410,000 or so distinct CDR3 sequences detected, roughly 16% appear once; the ten largest clones hold 7.2%. The record originates from a study of patients and donors after allogeneic stem cell transplantation. The receptor comes from a human donor who was either an allogeneic HSCT recipient or a stem cell or donor lymphocyte infusion donor (not recorded which). It is not recorded whose cells these are; they may come from a transplant donor. The sequenced sample consisted of blood, either unsorted or a sorted T cell fraction (not recorded which).

For the CDR3, the DNA is TGCAGTGCTAGGGTCAGGGGATATAGCAATCAGCCCCAGCATTTT. Its translation: CSARVRGYSNQPQHF. The chain recombines TRBV20-1 with TRBJ1-5; D may be TRBD1 (6 bases). CDR3 length equals 15 residues. Trimming took off 3 bases at V and 0 bases at J, with 12 bases between the two ends. The germline V gene encodes CDR1 DFQATT and CDR2 SNEGSKA (reference sequence).